This TCR beta chain was captured in a study of blood T cells in healthy people across ages. Study outcomes and limitations: Naive T cell percentage by flow cytometry tracked strongly with beta diversity.

Together with a sample-barcoded 5' primer, a J-beta primer mix was included in a second PCR lasting about 7 to 12 cycles. Each TCR beta cDNA got a 12-nucleotide random molecular identifier. From the 5' RACE reads, TCRdb called clonotypes with MiXCR, one entry per CDR3 protein. The sample carries 550,000 to 700,000 distinct CDR3 sequences, 25% to 30% recorded once. Roughly 9.8 milliliters of peripheral blood were drawn from each donor. A remark on this clonotype: Its specificity is unknown.

There are 13 residues in the CDR3. The V end was cut by 3 bases, the J end by 7 bases, with 11 bases between. CDR1 and CDR2 (germline): SGDLS, YYNGEE. The chain is built from TRBV9 and TRBJ1-5; D gene unclear. Sequencing used blood. The source of this sequence is a woman in her sixties or seventies in good health. The CDR3 loop is CASSAADGQPQHF. The CDR3 coding sequence is TGTGCCAGCAGCGCTGCGGATGGCCAGCCCCAGCATTTT.